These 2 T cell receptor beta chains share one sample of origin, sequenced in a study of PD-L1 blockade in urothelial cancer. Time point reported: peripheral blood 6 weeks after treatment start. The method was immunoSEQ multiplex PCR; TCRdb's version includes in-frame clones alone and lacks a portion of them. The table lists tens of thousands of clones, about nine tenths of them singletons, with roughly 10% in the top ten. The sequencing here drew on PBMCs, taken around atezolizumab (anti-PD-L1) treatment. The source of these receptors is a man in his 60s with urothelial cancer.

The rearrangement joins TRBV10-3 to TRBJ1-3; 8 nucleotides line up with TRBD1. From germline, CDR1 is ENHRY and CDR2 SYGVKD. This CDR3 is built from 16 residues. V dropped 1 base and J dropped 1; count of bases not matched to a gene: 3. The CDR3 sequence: CAISEFHRGSGNTIYF. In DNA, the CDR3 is TGTGCCATCAGTGAGTTCCACAGGGGGTCTGGAAACACCATATATTTT.

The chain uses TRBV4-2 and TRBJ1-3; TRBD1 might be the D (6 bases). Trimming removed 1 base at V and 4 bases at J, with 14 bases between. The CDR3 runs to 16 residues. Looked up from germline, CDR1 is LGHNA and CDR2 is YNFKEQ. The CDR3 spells CASSQVGGGRGNTIYF. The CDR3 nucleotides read TGTGCCAGCAGCCAAGTGGGGGGGGGCCGGGGAAACACCATATATTTT.